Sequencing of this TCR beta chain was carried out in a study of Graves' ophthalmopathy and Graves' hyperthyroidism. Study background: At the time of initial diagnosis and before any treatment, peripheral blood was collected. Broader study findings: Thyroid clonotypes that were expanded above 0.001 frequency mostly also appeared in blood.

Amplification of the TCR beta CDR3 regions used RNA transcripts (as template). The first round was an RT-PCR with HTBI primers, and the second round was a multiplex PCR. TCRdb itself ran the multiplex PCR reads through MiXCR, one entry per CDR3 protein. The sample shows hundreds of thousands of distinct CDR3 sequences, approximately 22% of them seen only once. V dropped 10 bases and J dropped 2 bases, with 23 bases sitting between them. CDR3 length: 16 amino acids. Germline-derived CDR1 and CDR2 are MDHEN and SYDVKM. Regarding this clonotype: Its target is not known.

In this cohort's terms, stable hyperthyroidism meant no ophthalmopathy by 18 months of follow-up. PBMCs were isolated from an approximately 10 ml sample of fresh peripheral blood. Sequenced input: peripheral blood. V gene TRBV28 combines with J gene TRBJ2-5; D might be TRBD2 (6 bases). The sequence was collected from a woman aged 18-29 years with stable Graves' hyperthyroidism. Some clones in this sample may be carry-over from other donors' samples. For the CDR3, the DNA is TGTGCCACCCAGGATGGAGGGAGTTGGAAACAAGAGACCCAGTACTTC. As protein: CATQDGGSWKQETQYF.